The 24 T cell receptor beta chains below come from one sample, sequenced in a study of cytomegalovirus exposure and HLA in healthy donors. Researchers ran the PCR with 60 Vbeta and 13 Jbeta primers. The data were produced by immunoSEQ multiplex PCR, yet TCRdb's version contains in-frame clones alone and is incomplete. The sample totals 100,000 to 150,000 clones. Sequenced material: PBMCs. These receptors were taken from a woman aged 40 to 50 in good health and CMV-seronegative.

The chain uses TRBV14 and TRBJ2-5, with D perhaps matching TRBD2 (5 bases). CDR1 is SGHDN, CDR2 FVKESK, per germline. The CDR3 extends over 12 amino acids. The germline V and J ends were trimmed by 5 bases and 7 bases, with 11 bases remaining between them. The CDR3 DNA reads as TGTGCCAGCAGCGCTACACTAGTGACCCAGTACTTC. It encodes CASSATLVTQYF.

V gene TRBV28 combines with J gene TRBJ2-6, with D possibly matching TRBD1 (6 bases). V was clipped by 8 bases and J by 2 bases, with 10 bases between them. The CDR3 totals 14 residues. CDR1 is MDHEN, CDR2 SYDVKM, per germline. CDR3 in amino acids: CASGRQAGANVLTF. Written as DNA, the CDR3 is TGTGCCAGCGGACGACAGGCTGGGGCCAACGTCCTGACTTTC.

V usage is TRBV19 and J usage is TRBJ2-1; D is possibly TRBD1 (5 bases). The V and J ends lost 3 bases and 15 bases respectively, with 18 bases between them. From germline, CDR1 is LNHDA and CDR2 SQIVND (reference sequence). The CDR3 runs 13 residues. CDR3 loop: CASSMGVQGMVFF. In nucleotides, the CDR3 is TGTGCCAGTAGTATGGGTGTTCAGGGTATGGTGTTCTTC. Full variable domain (rest looked up from reference TRBV19 and TRBJ2-1): DGGITQSPKYLFRKEGQNVTLSCEQNLNHDAMYWYRQDPGQGLRLIYYSQIVNDFQKGDIAEGYSVSREKKESFPLTVTSAQKNPTAFYLCASSMGVQGMVFFGPGTRLTVL.

This rearrangement joins TRBV27 to TRBJ1-1; perhaps TRBD1 as D (6 bases). Per the germline V gene, CDR1 is MNHEY and CDR2 is SMNVEV (reference sequence). CDR3 length: 14 residues. Between the trimmed V and J ends, which lost 5 bases and 4 bases, there was a span of 14 bases. The CDR3 nucleotides are TGTGCCAGCAGTCAGGGGTTGGGATCCACTGAAGCTTTCTTT. Translated, it gives CASSQGLGSTEAFF.

The J gene is TRBJ1-1, the V gene TRBV6-1; 7 bases match TRBD1. Germline loops: CDR1 MNHNS, CDR2 SASEGT. V lost 0 bases to trimming and J lost 4 bases; unmatched junction nucleotides: 5. This CDR3 has 15 amino acids. The CDR3 DNA is TGTGCCAGCAGTGAAGCGCCGACAGGGAGCACTGAAGCTTTCTTT. Translating it yields CASSEAPTGSTEAFF.

The V call is TRBV9, the J call TRBJ2-2; weak D call: TRBD1 (9 bases). The germline V gene encodes CDR1 SGDLS and CDR2 YYNGEE. The V and J ends lost 4 bases and 5 bases respectively, with 18 bases between them. The CDR3 loop spans 16 amino acids. This chain's CDR3 is CASSRGGTGLTGELFF. CDR3 nucleotides: TGTGCCAGCAGCCGGGGGGGGACAGGGCTGACCGGGGAGCTGTTTTTT.

The chain has TRBV4-1 and TRBJ2-3; 11 nucleotides line up with TRBD2. The J segment lost 4 bases and the V segment lost 7 bases, leaving 10 bases of the junction unmatched. This CDR3 is 16 amino acids long. Germline-derived CDR1 and CDR2 are MGHRA and YSYEKL. CDR3 bases: TGCGCCAGCAACCCGTGGGGTAGCGGGGGGGCAGATACGCAGTATTTT. Protein product: CASNPWGSGGADTQYF.

The chain uses TRBV6-1 and TRBJ2-7, with D unclear. The CDR3 length is 13 residues. V was cut by 1 base and J by 3 bases, with 7 bases left in between. Germline loops: CDR1 MNHNS, CDR2 SASEGT. The DNA for the CDR3 is TGTGCCAGCAGTGAAGAGACACACTACGAGCAGTACTTC. Protein sequence: CASSEETHYEQYF.

This chain uses TRBV11-2 with TRBJ2-1, with 7 bases that match TRBD1. The CDR3 is made up of 15 amino acids. From germline, CDR1 is SGHAT and CDR2 FQNNGV. V lost 5 bases and J lost 2; bases outside the gene matches: 6. The CDR3 DNA reads TGTGCCAGCAGCCACAGGGGAATGACCTACAATGAGCAGTTCTTC. Translated: CASSHRGMTYNEQFF.

V usage is TRBV5-6 and J usage is TRBJ1-2; D remains ambiguous. Germline values: CDR1 SGHDT, CDR2 YYEEEE. V was cut by 3 bases and J by 4 bases, with 13 bases left in between. The CDR3 has 14 residues. The CDR3 DNA reads as TGTGCCAGCAGCTCCCCCCGGGTCATCTATGGCTACACCTTC. Protein: CASSSPRVIYGYTF.

This chain joins TRBV25-1 and TRBJ1-1; no firm D call. This CDR3 is 13 amino acids long. Trimming shortened V by 1 base and J by 11 bases, and 14 bases separated the two germline ends. Germline V lookup: CDR1 MGHDK, CDR2 SYGVNS. CDR3 DNA: TGTGCCAGCAGTGAATCTGGTGCCGCCGGGGCTTTCTTT. As protein: CASSESGAAGAFF.

The chain carries TRBV6-4 and TRBJ1-1; D is ambiguous. Trimming pared 2 bases from V and 0 bases from J, leaving 7 bases between. Germline V gene lookup returns CDR1 MRHNA and CDR2 SNTAGT. The CDR3 contains 14 residues. The CDR3 region is CASSDGRLNTEAFF. DNA for the CDR3: TGTGCCAGCAGTGACGGCAGGTTGAACACTGAAGCTTTCTTT.

This chain uses TRBV7-8 with TRBJ1-1; D remains unclear. Germline V lookup: CDR1 SGHVS, CDR2 FQNEAQ. The CDR3 sequence is 15 residues long. V gave up 6 bases and J gave up 1 base, with 15 bases separating them. The CDR3 nucleotides read TGTGCCAGCAGGTCCCGGAGGTGGGAGAACACTGAAGCTTTCTTT. Translated: CASRSRRWENTEAFF.

The CDR3: CASGRAPTDTQYF. The CDR3 region has the DNA TGTGCCAGCGGCAGGGCCCCCACAGATACGCAGTATTTT. The rearrangement uses TRBV27 and TRBJ2-3; tentative D call: TRBD1 (5 bases). This CDR3 is built from 13 residues. Germline V gene sequence: CDR1 MNHEY, CDR2 SMNVEV (reference sequence). Trimming took 8 bases from V and 2 from J, leaving 11 bases between them.

In the case of this clone: A read error may produce the germline difference seen at one junction end. V usage is TRBV7-7 and J usage is TRBJ2-2; possible D gene TRBD2, 5 bases. Looked up from germline, CDR1 is SSHAT and CDR2 is FNYEAQ (reference sequence). This CDR3 has 13 residues. The CDR3 protein is CASSRGWAGELFF. As DNA, the CDR3 is TGTGCTAGCAGCCGGGGTTGGGCCGGGGAGCTGTTTTTT.

V usage is TRBV5-4 and J usage is TRBJ1-4, with unresolved D. The V end was cut by 0 bases, the J end by 8 bases, with 5 bases between. The CDR3 has 12 residues. Germline V gene data show CDR1 as SGHNT and CDR2 as YYREEE (reference sequence). Written as DNA, the CDR3 is TGTGCCAGCAGCTTGGACTGGGAAAAACTGTTTTTT. The encoded protein is CASSLDWEKLFF.

As DNA, the CDR3 is TGTGCCAGCAGCACTGGAGCGATTAGGGGGCCCCTCCACTTT. This sequence encodes CASSTGAIRGPLHF. The chain is built from TRBV7-2 and TRBJ1-6; possible D gene TRBD1, 6 bases. Trimming left V 5 bases short and J 13 bases short, with 18 bases between. Germline CDR1 and CDR2: SGHTA and FQGNSA. This CDR3 is built from 14 residues.

The rearrangement links TRBV7-9 to TRBJ2-3, with 10 bases that match TRBD2. The CDR3 is 16 amino acids. The junction had 5 bases not matched to a gene; V was cut back by 5 bases and J by 0 bases. Germline lookup yields CDR1 SEHNR and CDR2 FQNEAQ (reference sequence). CDR3 sequence reads: CASSPWTSGSTDTQYF. The CDR3 nucleotides are TGTGCCAGCAGCCCTTGGACTAGCGGTAGCACAGATACGCAGTATTTT. Combining the CDR3 with reference TRBV7-9 and TRBJ2-3 gives the whole variable domain DTGVSQNPRHKITKRGQNVTFRCDPISEHNRLYWYRQTLGQGPEFLTYFQNEAQLEKSRLLSDRFSAERPKGSFSTLEIQRTEQGDSAMYLCASSPWTSGSTDTQYFGPGTRLTVL.

This chain connects TRBV28 to TRBJ1-2, with 8 bases lining up with TRBD1. V was pared by 3 bases and J by 7 bases, with 4 bases of the junction left unmatched. In germline, CDR1 is MDHEN, CDR2 SYDVKM. CDR3 length: 13 amino acids. In DNA, the CDR3 is TGTGCCAGCAGTTTCACAGGGGGTAGTGGCTACACCTTC. Its protein is CASSFTGGSGYTF.

The chain combines TRBV10-3 with TRBJ2-7, with TRBD1 as a possible D gene (6 bases). CDR1 ENHRY and CDR2 SYGVKD come from the germline V gene. Trimming cost V 4 bases and J 2 bases, with 15 bases left between them. The CDR3 sequence is 15 residues long. The CDR3 reads CAISVGAGDTYEQYF. The CDR3, as DNA: TGTGCCATCAGTGTAGGGGCAGGGGATACCTACGAGCAGTACTTC.

This sequence joins TRBV4-3 and TRBJ2-2, with TRBD1 identical over 7 bases. V shed 4 bases, J shed 7 bases, and the junction held 12 bases outside the gene matches. The CDR3 runs 16 residues. Germline-derived CDR1 and CDR2 are LGHNA and YSLEER. The CDR3 loop reads CASSPQSRGLGGELFF. CDR3 coding DNA: TGCGCCAGCAGCCCGCAATCAAGGGGGCTAGGCGGGGAGCTGTTTTTT.

The chain couples TRBV18 to TRBJ1-2; TRBD1 aligns across 8 bases. The V gene end was trimmed by 3 bases and the J gene end by 9 bases; junction bases not matched to a gene: 6. Germline CDR1 and CDR2: KGHSH and LQKENI. The CDR3 contains 13 residues. The CDR3 loop is CASSPADRERYTF. In nucleotides, the CDR3 is TGTGCCAGCTCACCGGCGGACAGGGAACGCTACACCTTC.

This chain uses TRBV4-2 with TRBJ2-1, with TRBD1 matching 10 bases. CDR1 and CDR2 (germline): LGHNA, YNFKEQ. The CDR3 extends over 17 amino acids. The V segment lost 0 bases and the J segment 5 bases; nucleotides outside the gene matches: 7. The CDR3 here is CASSQETTGTGDNEQFF. CDR3 DNA sequence: TGTGCCAGCAGCCAAGAGACGACCGGGACAGGGGACAATGAGCAGTTCTTC.

V and J are TRBV5-8 and TRBJ2-1; TRBD2 matches 10 bases. The length of the CDR3 is 15 residues. Germline CDR1 is SGHTS and CDR2 is YDEGEE. Losses at the gene ends were 0 bases for V and 8 bases for J; bases not matched to a gene: 5. CDR3 protein: CASSLGSGGAYEQFF. As DNA, the CDR3 is TGTGCCAGCAGCTTGGGGAGCGGGGGGGCATATGAGCAGTTCTTC.